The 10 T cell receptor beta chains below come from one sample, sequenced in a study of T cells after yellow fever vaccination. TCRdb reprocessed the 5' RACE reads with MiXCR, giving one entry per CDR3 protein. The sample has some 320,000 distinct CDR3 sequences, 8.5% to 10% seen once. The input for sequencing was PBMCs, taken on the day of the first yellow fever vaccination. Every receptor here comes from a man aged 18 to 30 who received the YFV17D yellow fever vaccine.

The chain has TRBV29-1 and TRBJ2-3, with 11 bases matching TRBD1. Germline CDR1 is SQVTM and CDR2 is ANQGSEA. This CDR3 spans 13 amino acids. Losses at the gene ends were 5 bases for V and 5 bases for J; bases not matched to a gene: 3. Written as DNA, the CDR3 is TGCAGCGTTCCCGGGACAGGGGGAGATACGCAGTATTTT. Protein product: CSVPGTGGDTQYF.

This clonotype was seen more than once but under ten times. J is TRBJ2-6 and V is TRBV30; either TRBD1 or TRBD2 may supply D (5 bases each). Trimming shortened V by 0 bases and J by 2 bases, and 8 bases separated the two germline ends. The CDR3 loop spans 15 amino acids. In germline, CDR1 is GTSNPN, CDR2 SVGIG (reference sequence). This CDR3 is CAWSVRDPGANVLTF. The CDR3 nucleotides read TGTGCCTGGAGTGTAAGGGACCCTGGGGCCAACGTCCTGACTTTC.

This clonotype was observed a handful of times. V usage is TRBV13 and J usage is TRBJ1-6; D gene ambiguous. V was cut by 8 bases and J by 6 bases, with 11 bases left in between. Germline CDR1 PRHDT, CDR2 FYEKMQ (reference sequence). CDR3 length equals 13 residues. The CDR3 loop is CASRRQSNSPLHF. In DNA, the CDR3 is TGTGCCAGCCGTCGGCAGTCTAATTCACCCCTCCACTTT.

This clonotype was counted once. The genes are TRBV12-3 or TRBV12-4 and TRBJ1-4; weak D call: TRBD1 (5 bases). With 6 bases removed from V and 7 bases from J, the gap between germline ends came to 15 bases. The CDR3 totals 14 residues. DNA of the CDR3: TGTGCCAGCAGCCGGGGACGTACGAGTGAAAAACTGTTTTTT. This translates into CASSRGRTSEKLFF.

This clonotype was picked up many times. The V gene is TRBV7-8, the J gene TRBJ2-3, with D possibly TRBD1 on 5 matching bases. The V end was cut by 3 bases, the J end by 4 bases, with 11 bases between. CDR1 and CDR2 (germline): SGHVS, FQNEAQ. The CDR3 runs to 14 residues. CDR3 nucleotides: TGTGCCAGCAGCTTCCGACAGACTGCAGATACGCAGTATTTT. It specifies CASSFRQTADTQYF. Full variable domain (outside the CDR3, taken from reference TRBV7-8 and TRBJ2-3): GAGVSQSPRYKVAKRGQDVALRCDPISGHVSLFWYQQALGQGPEFLTYFQNEAQLDKSGLPSDRFFAERPEGSVSTLKIQRTQQEDSAVYLCASSFRQTADTQYFGPGTRLTVL.

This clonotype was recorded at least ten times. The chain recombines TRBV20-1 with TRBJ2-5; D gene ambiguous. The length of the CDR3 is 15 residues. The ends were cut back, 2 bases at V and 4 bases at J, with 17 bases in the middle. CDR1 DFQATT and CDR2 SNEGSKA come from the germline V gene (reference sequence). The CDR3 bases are TGCAGTGCTAGATTTGGGTCTGGGTTCTCAGAGACCCAGTACTTC. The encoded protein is CSARFGSGFSETQYF.

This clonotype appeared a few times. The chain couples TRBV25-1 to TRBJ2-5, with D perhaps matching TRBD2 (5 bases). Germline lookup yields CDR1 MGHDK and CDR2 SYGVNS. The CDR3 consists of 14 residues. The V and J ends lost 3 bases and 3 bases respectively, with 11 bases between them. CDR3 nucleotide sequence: TGTGCCAGCAGTGAGCCTAGCACTAAAGAGACCCAGTACTTC. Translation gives CASSEPSTKETQYF. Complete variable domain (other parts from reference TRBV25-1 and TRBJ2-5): EADIYQTPRYLVIGTGKKITLECSQTMGHDKMYWYQQDPGMELHLIHYSYGVNSTEKGDLSSESTVSRIRTEHFPLTLESARPSHTSQYLCASSEPSTKETQYFGPGTRLLVL.

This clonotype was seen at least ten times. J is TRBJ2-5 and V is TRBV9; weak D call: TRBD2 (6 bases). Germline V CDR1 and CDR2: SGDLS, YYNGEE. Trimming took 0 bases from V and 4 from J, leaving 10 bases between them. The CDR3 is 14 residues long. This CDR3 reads CASSVDGLTETQYF. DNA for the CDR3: TGTGCCAGCAGCGTAGACGGACTAACAGAGACCCAGTACTTC.

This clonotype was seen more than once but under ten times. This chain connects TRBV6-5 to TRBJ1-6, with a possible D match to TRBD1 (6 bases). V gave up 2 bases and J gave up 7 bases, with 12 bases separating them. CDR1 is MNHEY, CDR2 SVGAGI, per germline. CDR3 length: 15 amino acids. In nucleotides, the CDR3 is TGTGCCAGCAGTTACCGACAGGTTAACAATTCACCCCTCCACTTT. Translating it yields CASSYRQVNNSPLHF.

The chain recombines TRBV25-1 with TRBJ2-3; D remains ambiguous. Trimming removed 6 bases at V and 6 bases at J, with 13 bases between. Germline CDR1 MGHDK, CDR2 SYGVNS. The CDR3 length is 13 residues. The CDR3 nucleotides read TGTGCCAGCAGCGCGCTCTCAGAGGATACGCAGTATTTT. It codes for CASSALSEDTQYF.